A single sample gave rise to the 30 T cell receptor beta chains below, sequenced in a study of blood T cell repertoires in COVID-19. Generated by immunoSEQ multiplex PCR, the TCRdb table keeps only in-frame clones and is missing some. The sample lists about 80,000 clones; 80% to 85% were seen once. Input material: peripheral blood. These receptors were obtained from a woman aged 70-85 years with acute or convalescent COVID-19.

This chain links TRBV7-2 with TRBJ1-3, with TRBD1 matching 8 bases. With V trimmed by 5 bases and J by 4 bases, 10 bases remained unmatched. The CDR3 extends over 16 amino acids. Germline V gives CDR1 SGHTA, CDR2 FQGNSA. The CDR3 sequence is CASSDRGGSIGNTIYF. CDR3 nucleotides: TGTGCCAGCAGCGACAGGGGAGGAAGTATCGGAAACACCATATATTTT.

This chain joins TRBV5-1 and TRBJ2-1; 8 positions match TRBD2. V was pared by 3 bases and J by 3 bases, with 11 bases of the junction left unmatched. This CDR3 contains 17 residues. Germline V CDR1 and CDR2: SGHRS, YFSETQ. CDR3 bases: TGCGCCAGCAGCTCGGGACTAGTCAACTCGAACTACAATGAGCAGTTCTTC. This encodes CASSSGLVNSNYNEQFF. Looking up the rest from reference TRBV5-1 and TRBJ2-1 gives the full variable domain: KAGVTQTPRYLIKTRGQQVTLSCSPISGHRSVSWYQQTPGQGLQFLFEYFSETQRNKGNFPGRFSGRQFSNSRSEMNVSTLELGDSALYLCASSSGLVNSNYNEQFFGPGTRLTVL.

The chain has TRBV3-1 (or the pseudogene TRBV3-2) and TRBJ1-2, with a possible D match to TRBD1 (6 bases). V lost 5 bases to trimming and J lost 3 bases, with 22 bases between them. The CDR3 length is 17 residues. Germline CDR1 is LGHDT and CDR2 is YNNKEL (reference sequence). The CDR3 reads CASSARVPGGKDYGYTF. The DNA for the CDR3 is TGTGCCAGCAGCGCCAGGGTGCCTGGGGGCAAGGACTATGGCTACACCTTC.

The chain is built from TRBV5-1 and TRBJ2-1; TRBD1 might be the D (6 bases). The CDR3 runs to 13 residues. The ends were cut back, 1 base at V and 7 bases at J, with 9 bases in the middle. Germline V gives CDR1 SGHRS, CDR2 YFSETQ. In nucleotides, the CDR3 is TGCGCCAGCAGCTTGCCACAGGGAAATGAGCAGTTCTTC. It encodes CASSLPQGNEQFF.

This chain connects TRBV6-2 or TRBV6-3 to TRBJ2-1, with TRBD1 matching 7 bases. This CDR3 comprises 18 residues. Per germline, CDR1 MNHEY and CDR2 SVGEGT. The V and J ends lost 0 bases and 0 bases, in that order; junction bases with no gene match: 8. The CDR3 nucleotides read TGTGCCAGCAGTTACTCGATGGGACAGCTAAGCTCCTACAATGAGCAGTTCTTC. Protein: CASSYSMGQLSSYNEQFF.

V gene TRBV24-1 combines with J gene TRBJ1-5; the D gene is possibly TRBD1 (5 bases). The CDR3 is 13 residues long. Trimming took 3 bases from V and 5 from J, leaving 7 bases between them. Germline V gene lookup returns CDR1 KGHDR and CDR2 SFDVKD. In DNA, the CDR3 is TGTGCCACCAGTGATCGGGGGGATCAGCCCCAGCATTTT. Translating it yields CATSDRGDQPQHF.

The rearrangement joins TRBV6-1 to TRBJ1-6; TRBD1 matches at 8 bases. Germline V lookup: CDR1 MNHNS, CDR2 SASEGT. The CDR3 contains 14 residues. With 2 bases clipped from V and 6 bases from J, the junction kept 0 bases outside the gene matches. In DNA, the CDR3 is TGTGCCAGCAGTGAACAGGGGGCTAATTCACCCCTCCACTTT. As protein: CASSEQGANSPLHF.

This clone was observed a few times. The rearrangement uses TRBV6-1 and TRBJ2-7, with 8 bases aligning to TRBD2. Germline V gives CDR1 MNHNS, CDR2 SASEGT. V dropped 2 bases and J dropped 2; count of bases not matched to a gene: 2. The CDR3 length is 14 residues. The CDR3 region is CASSELAGPYEQYF. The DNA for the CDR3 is TGTGCCAGCAGTGAACTAGCGGGCCCCTACGAGCAGTACTTC.

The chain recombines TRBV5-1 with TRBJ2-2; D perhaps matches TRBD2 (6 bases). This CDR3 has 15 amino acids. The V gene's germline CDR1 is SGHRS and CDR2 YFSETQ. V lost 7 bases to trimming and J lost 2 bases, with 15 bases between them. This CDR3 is CASGQEGTNTGELFF. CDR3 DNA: TGCGCCAGCGGGCAAGAAGGGACTAACACCGGGGAGCTGTTTTTT.

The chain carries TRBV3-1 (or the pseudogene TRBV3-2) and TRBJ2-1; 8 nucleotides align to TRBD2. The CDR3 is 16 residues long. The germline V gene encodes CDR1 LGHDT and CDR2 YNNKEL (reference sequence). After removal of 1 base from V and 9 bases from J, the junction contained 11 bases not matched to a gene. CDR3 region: CASSQGVSGSFGEQFF. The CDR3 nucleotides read TGTGCCAGCAGCCAAGGAGTGAGCGGGAGTTTTGGTGAGCAGTTCTTC.

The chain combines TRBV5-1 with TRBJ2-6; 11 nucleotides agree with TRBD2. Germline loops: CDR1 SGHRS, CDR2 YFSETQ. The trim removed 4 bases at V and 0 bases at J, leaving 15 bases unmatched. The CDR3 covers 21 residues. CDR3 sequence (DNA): TGCGCCAGCAGCAACCCCCCGGGACTAGCGGATTACAGCTCTGGGGCCAACGTCCTGACTTTC. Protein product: CASSNPPGLADYSSGANVLTF.

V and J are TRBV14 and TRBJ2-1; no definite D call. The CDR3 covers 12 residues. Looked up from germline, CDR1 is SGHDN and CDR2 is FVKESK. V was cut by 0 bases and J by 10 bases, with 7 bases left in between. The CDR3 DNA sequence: TGTGCCAGCAGCCAAGATAGCTACGAGCAGTTCTTC. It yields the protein CASSQDSYEQFF.

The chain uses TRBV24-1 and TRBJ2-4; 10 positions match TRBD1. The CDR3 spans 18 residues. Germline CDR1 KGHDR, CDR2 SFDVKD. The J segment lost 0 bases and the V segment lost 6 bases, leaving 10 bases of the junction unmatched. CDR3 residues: CATSPPGQGILAKNIQYF. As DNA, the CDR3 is TGTGCCACCAGTCCCCCGGGACAGGGGATACTAGCCAAAAACATTCAGTACTTC.

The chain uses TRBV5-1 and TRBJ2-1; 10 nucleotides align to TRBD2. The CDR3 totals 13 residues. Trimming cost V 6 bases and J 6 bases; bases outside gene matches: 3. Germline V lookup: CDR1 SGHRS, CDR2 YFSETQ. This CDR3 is CASTAGGLNEQFF. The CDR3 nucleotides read TGCGCCAGCACAGCGGGAGGGCTCAATGAGCAGTTCTTC. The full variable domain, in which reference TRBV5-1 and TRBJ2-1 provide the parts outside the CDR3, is KAGVTQTPRYLIKTRGQQVTLSCSPISGHRSVSWYQQTPGQGLQFLFEYFSETQRNKGNFPGRFSGRQFSNSRSEMNVSTLELGDSALYLCASTAGGLNEQFFGPGTRLTVL.

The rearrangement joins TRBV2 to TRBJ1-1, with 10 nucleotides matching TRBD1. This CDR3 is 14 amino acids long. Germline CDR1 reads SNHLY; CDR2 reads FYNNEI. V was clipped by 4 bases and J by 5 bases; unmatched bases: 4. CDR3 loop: CASSGDRGRTEAFF. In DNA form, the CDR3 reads TGTGCCAGCAGTGGGGACAGGGGAAGGACTGAAGCTTTCTTT.

The CDR3 protein is CASSDRFSRDGGVFSYTF. In nucleotides, the CDR3 is TGTGCCAGCAGTGATCGATTTTCTCGGGACGGAGGGGTCTTTAGCTACACCTTC. The J gene is TRBJ1-2, the V gene TRBV25-1; the D gene is possibly TRBD1 (5 bases). Germline CDR1 MGHDK, CDR2 SYGVNS. The CDR3 runs 18 residues. The V and J ends lost 3 bases and 9 bases respectively, with 29 bases between them.

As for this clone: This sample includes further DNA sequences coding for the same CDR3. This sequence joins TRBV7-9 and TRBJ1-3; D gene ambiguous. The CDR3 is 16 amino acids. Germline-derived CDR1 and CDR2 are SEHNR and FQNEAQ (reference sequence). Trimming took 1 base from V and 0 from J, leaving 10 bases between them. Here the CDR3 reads CASSLVTGSSGNTIYF. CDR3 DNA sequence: TGTGCCAGCAGCTTAGTCACGGGAAGCTCTGGAAACACCATATATTTT.

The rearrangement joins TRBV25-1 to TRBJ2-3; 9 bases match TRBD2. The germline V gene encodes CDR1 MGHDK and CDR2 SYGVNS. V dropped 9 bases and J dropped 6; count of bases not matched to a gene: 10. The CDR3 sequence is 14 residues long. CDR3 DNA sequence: TGTGCCAGTAGCCGGCGGGAGGGCCTCGATACGCAGTATTTT. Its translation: CASSRREGLDTQYF.

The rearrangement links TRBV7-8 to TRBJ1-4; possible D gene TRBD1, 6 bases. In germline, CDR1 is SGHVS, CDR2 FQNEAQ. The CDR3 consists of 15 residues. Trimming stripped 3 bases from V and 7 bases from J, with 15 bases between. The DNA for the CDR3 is TGTGCCAGCAGCTTTCAGGGGCGAGGGGGTGAAAAACTGTTTTTT. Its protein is CASSFQGRGGEKLFF.

CDR3 nucleotide sequence: TGTGCCAGCAGTGAAGGAATAGCGGGAGCCATGACAGATACGCAGTATTTT. It specifies CASSEGIAGAMTDTQYF. The chain recombines TRBV25-1 with TRBJ2-3, with 9 positions matching TRBD2. J lost 3 bases, V lost 2 bases, and 9 bases had no gene match. From germline, CDR1 is MGHDK and CDR2 SYGVNS. The CDR3 is made up of 17 amino acids.

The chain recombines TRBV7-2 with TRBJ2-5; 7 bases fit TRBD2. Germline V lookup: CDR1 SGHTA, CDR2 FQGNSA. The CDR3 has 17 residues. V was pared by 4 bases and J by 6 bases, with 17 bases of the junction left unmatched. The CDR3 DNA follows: TGTGCCAGCAGCTCTAGGTTAAGTAGCGGGTCTAGAAAGACCCAGTACTTC. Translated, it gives CASSSRLSSGSRKTQYF.

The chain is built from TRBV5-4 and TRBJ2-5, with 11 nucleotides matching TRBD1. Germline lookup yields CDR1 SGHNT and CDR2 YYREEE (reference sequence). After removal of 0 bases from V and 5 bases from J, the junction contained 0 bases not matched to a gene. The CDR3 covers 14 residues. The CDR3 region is CASSLGDRGETQYF. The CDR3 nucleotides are TGTGCCAGCAGCTTGGGGGACAGGGGGGAGACCCAGTACTTC.

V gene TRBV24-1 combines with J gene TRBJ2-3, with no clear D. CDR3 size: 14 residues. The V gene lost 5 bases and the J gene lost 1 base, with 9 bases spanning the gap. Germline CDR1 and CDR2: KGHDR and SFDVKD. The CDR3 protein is CATSGWQGTDTQYF. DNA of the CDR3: TGTGCCACCAGTGGGTGGCAGGGCACAGATACGCAGTATTTT.

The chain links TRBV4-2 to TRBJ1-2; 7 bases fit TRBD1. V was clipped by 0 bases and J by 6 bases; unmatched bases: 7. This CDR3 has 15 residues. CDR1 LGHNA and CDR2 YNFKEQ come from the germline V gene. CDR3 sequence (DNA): TGTGCCAGCAGCCAAGAAAGGGGGCAGGGAGATGGCTACACCTTC. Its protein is CASSQERGQGDGYTF.

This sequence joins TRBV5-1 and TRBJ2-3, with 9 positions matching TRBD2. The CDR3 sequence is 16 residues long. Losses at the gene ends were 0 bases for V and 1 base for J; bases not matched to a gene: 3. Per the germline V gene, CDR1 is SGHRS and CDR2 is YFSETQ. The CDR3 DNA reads TGCGCCAGCAGCTTGGGAGCTAGCGGGGGCACAGATACGCAGTATTTT. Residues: CASSLGASGGTDTQYF.

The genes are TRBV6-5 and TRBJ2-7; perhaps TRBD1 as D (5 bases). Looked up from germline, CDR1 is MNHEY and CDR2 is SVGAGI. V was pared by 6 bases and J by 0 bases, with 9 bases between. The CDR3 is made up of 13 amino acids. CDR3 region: CASRAGSSYEQYF. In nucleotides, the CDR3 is TGTGCCAGCAGGGCAGGGTCCTCCTACGAGCAGTACTTC.

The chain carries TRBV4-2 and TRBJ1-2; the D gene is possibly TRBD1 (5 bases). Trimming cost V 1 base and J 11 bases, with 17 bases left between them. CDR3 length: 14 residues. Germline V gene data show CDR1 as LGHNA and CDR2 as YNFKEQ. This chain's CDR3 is CASSQARGAEGYTF. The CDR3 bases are TGTGCCAGCAGCCAAGCGCGGGGCGCGGAGGGGTACACCTTC.

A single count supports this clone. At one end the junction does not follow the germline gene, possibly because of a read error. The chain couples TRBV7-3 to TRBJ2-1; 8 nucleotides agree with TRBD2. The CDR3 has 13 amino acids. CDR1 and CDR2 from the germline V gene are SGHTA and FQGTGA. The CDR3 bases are TGTGCCAGCAGCCTAACAACCGGGACTAGGATTTTCTTC. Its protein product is CASSLTTGTRIFF.

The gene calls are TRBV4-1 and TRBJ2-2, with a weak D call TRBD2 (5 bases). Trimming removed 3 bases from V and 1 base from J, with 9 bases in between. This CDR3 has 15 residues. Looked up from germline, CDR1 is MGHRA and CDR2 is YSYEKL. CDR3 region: CASSQSGRNTGELFF. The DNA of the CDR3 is TGCGCCAGCAGCCAGTCGGGAAGGAACACCGGGGAGCTGTTTTTT.

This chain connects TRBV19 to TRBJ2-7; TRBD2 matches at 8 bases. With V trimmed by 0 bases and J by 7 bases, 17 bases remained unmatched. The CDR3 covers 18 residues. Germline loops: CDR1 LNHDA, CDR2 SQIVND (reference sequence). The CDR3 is CASSIDLFLAGGPGEQYF. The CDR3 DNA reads TGTGCCAGTAGTATAGATCTATTTCTGGCGGGAGGCCCAGGGGAGCAGTACTTC.